Listed below are T cell receptor beta chains from one sample, sequenced in a study of T-cell memory formation after mild COVID-19. TCRdb fed the 5' RACE reads into MiXCR, producing one record per CDR3 protein. The sample lists about 340,000 distinct CDR3 sequences, about a sixth occurring once. The sample was PBMCs or a T cell subset sorted from them (not recorded which). The receptor source for this set is a man aged 18 to 29 who had mild COVID-19 (a few samples of this study predate the infection). Cell type and time point are not known. CDR3s include the opening cysteine and the closing phenylalanine or tryptophan. D genes are given only for firm matches. Rows may omit the clone size; those that give it use once, few, many or a size class.

few	TRBJ2-3	.	TRBV10-3	TGTGCCATCCGAATCGCTCTAACAGATACGCAGTATTTT	CAIRIALTDTQYF
.	TRBJ1-6	.	TRBV4-1	TGCGCCAGCAGCCAAGAGGTTCAGGGTAATTCACCCCTCCACTTT	CASSQEVQGNSPLHF
.	TRBJ2-2	TRBD2	TRBV5-1	TGCGCCAGCTCGAGCGGGGGGGCCATGAACACCGGGGAGCTGTTTTTT	CASSSGGAMNTGELFF
few	TRBJ1-5	.	TRBV7-2	TGTGCCAGCAGCCATACAGAACTCAATCAGCCCCAGCATTTT	CASSHTELNQPQHF
few	TRBJ1-6	.	TRBV14	TGTGCCAGCAGCCAAGATGGGTCCTGGGGTTCACCCCTCCACTTT	CASSQDGSWGSPLHF
once	TRBJ2-6	.	TRBV5-4	TGTGCCAGCAGCTGGGTAAGAGCCTCTGGGGCCAACGTCCTGACTTTC	CASSWVRASGANVLTF
few	TRBJ1-2	.	TRBV9	TGTGCCAGCAGCGTACCCAGCGACGGCTACACCTTC	CASSVPSDGYTF
.	TRBJ2-1	.	TRBV6-5	TGTGCCATCGGGGGGCTCCCGGCCCGGGAGCAGTTCTTC	CAIGGLPAREQFF
few	TRBJ2-1	.	TRBV5-1	TGCGCCAGCAGCTTGTCCGCCGGGGGCGCTTACAATGAGCAGTTCTTC	CASSLSAGGAYNEQFF
many	TRBJ2-2	TRBD2	TRBV12-3/TRBV12-4	TGTGCCAGCAGTTTCTCTAGCGGGGTACCGAACACCGGGGAGCTGTTTTTT	CASSFSSGVPNTGELFF
.	TRBJ1-6	TRBD1	TRBV12-3/TRBV12-4	TGTGCCAGCACCTCGACAGGGAAGTCACCCCTCCACTTT	CASTSTGKSPLHF
.	TRBJ2-5	.	TRBV9	TGTGCCAGCAGCGTAGGAGTTCTGGAGACCCAGTACTTC	CASSVGVLETQYF
few	TRBJ1-1	.	TRBV20-1	TGCAGTGCTAGAGACCCCCGCGGGGAGGGGCCTTTCTTT	CSARDPRGEGPFF
many	TRBJ2-3	.	TRBV7-9	TGTGCCAGCAGCACCCTCACAGATACGCAGTATTTT	CASSTLTDTQYF
few	TRBJ2-1	TRBD2	TRBV7-9	TGTGCCAGCAGCAATACGACTAGCGGGGGCTACTACAATGAGCAGTTCTTC	CASSNTTSGGYYNEQFF
.	TRBJ2-3	TRBD1	TRBV29-1	TGCAGCGTTAGACAGGGGGATACGCAGTATTTT	CSVRQGDTQYF
.	TRBJ2-1	TRBD1	TRBV24-1	TGTGCCACCAGTGATCCCGGGACAGGGTGGCATGAGCAGTTCTTC	CATSDPGTGWHEQFF
many	TRBJ1-1	TRBD1	TRBV6-1	TGTGCCAGCAGTGTATCACAGGGGGCGGGAGCTGAAGCTTTCTTT	CASSVSQGAGAEAFF
.	TRBJ2-1	.	TRBV7-3	TGTGCCAGCAGATCCGGACTAACGAACAATGAGCAGTTCTTC	CASRSGLTNNEQFF
few	TRBJ1-5	TRBD1	TRBV20-1	TGCAGTGCCAGGGGGGCAAGGAGCAATCAGCCCCAGCATTTT	CSARGARSNQPQHF
few	TRBJ1-2	.	TRBV20-1	TGCAGTGCTAGTGCAGGAGCTAACTATGGCTACACCTTC	CSASAGANYGYTF
few	TRBJ1-4	TRBD1	TRBV6-6	TGTGCCAGCAGTCACCGGGACAGGGTTGGAGAAAAACTGTTTTTT	CASSHRDRVGEKLFF
.	TRBJ1-5	.	TRBV5-5	TGTGCCAGTTGGTATCAGCCCCAGCATTTT	CASWYQPQHF
.	TRBJ2-3	TRBD1	TRBV9	TGTGCCAGCAGCGTGGGGACAGGGCCGAGCACAGATACGCAGTATTTT	CASSVGTGPSTDTQYF
few	TRBJ2-5	.	TRBV6-1	TGTGCCAGCAGTGCAATGGTCAGGGTGGTAGCAGAGACCCAGTACTTC	CASSAMVRVVAETQYF
.	TRBJ2-5	.	TRBV7-9	TGTGCCAGCAGCCCTTCGGTCGGGGACCAGTACTTC	CASSPSVGDQYF
few	TRBJ2-2	.	TRBV21-1	TGTGCCAGCAGCAGAGCAGGGGGCTTGGATACCGGGGAGCTGTTTTTT	CASSRAGGLDTGELFF
few	TRBJ1-2	.	TRBV5-1	TGCGCCAGCAGCTTGGAGACACCCAACTATGGCTACACCTTC	CASSLETPNYGYTF
.	TRBJ2-5	.	TRBV7-9	TGTGCCAGCAGAGCCACCCGGGAACCCCAAGAGACCCAGTACTTC	CASRATREPQETQYF
few	TRBJ2-1	TRBD2	TRBV5-1	TGCGCCAGCAGCCCCACTAGCGGGGGGAATGAGCAGTTCTTC	CASSPTSGGNEQFF
few	TRBJ2-2	.	TRBV9	TGTGCCAGCAGCGAGGGGACACGGCACACCGGGGAGCTGTTTTTT	CASSEGTRHTGELFF
.	TRBJ2-2	.	TRBV6-6	TGTGCCAGCAGGGGGATCGGGGAGCTGTTTTTT	CASRGIGELFF
.	TRBJ2-2	.	TRBV12-3/TRBV12-4	TGTGCCAGCAGCAACTTCTTTTCAGACACCGGGGAGCTGTTTTTT	CASSNFFSDTGELFF
.	TRBJ1-3	.	TRBV7-3	TGTGCCAGCAGCTTAGGGAGCTCTGGAAACACCATATATTTT	CASSLGSSGNTIYF
many	TRBJ2-7	.	TRBV7-2	TGTGCCAGCAGCGGGTCGCGGGGACCCTACGAGCAGTACTTC	CASSGSRGPYEQYF
few	TRBJ2-5	.	TRBV5-1	TGCGCCAGCAGCTCGCTAGGGGACCAAGAGACCCAGTACTTC	CASSSLGDQETQYF
few	TRBJ2-5	TRBD2	TRBV7-9	TGTGCCAGCAGCTTAGCAGGACTAGCCTGGGAGACCCAGTACTTC	CASSLAGLAWETQYF
few	TRBJ2-1	.	TRBV5-1	TGCGCCAGCAGCTTGAGTTCCATCCAGGAGCAGTTCTTC	CASSLSSIQEQFF
.	TRBJ1-1	.	TRBV7-2	TGTGCCAGCAGCTCCCGGACGGGAAAAATTGAAGCTTTCTTT	CASSSRTGKIEAFF
many	TRBJ2-5	.	TRBV12-3/TRBV12-4	TGTGCCAGCAGTTTCTGGAGGAGAGAGACCCAGTACTTC	CASSFWRRETQYF
.	TRBJ2-7	.	TRBV25-1	TGTGCCAGCAGTGCCCCGGGACTCCGCGAGCAGTACTTC	CASSAPGLREQYF
few	TRBJ2-7	.	TRBV4-1	TGCGCCAGCAGCCAAGTTGGTAGGGGAAGCTACGAGCAGTACTTC	CASSQVGRGSYEQYF
.	TRBJ2-5	TRBD1	TRBV20-1	TGCAGTGGGACCGGGACAGGGGGTCCAGAGACCCAGTACTTC	CSGTGTGGPETQYF
.	TRBJ2-2	.	TRBV3-1	TGTGCCAGCAGCGAAACCGACACCGGGGAGCTGTTTTTT	CASSETDTGELFF
.	TRBJ2-3	.	TRBV29-1	TGCAGCGTCCGAACTGGTAATACGCAGTATTTT	CSVRTGNTQYF
.	TRBJ2-6	TRBD1	TRBV7-6	TGTGCCAGCAGCTCGGGGACAGTCTCTGGGGCCAACGTCCTGACTTTC	CASSSGTVSGANVLTF
few	TRBJ2-7	.	TRBV29-1	TGCAGCGTTGATTATTCCGGGGGAAGGGCCTACGAGCAGTACTTC	CSVDYSGGRAYEQYF
.	TRBJ2-3	TRBD2	TRBV7-6	TGTGCCAGCAGCCACCTAAGCGTTCGCGGGGGGGGAGATACGCAGTATTTT	CASSHLSVRGGGDTQYF
few	TRBJ2-2	TRBD2	TRBV11-2	TGTGCCAGCAGCTTTTTGCCCAGCGGGAGGAACACCGGGGAGCTGTTTTTT	CASSFLPSGRNTGELFF
many	TRBJ2-5	.	TRBV7-2	TGTGCCAGCAGCTCTACTCGGGAGACCCAGTACTTC	CASSSTRETQYF
.	TRBJ2-5	.	TRBV2	TGTGCCAGCAGTTCAGGGAGTTTGGAGACCCAGTACTTC	CASSSGSLETQYF
.	TRBJ1-2	.	TRBV19	TGTGCCAGTACAGCCCAGGGCAGGGATGGCTACACCTTC	CASTAQGRDGYTF
.	TRBJ2-5	TRBD2	TRBV11-2	TGTGCCAGCAGCCCACGTCTAGCTAGCGGGGGGTTGGAGACCCAGTACTTC	CASSPRLASGGLETQYF
many	TRBJ2-3	TRBD2	TRBV20-1	TGCAGTGCTAGAGATTGGGGCGGAAGCGGGGGAACAGATACGCAGTATTTT	CSARDWGGSGGTDTQYF